This T cell receptor (beta chain) was sequenced during a study of blood T cell repertoires in COVID-19 (dated by TCRdb to about 2020). Regarding the complete study: The collaborator samples originated in the United States, Italy and Spain and spanned the acute and convalescent phases of COVID-19. The prospective study material was composed of cDNA or gDNA derived from T cells, B-cell-depleted T cells, or PBMCs. The dataset comprised deeply sampled blood TCRbeta repertoires from subjects exposed to, actively infected with, or recovered from COVID-19. A freely available public database, intended as a resource for researchers studying the immune response to SARS-CoV-2, is where the repertoires were released. The samples were drawn from the first 160 participants of the ongoing ImmuneRACE study and from roughly 1,300 subjects provided by 6 global collaborators. Nearly every sample came with metadata listing a de-identified subject ID, COVID-19 status, age in years and sex. Where HLA class I and class II types were available, the types were taken from metadata supplied by the sample provider, not from assay-based typing. Here is what the overall study found, with its caveats: Clinical and demographic metadata were provided uncurated, with the amount varying by source and participant.

This clone has a single count. Its antigen has not been determined. Within one base of it there is no much larger clone, and no base qualities were kept. The germline V gene encodes CDR1 MNHEY and CDR2 SMNVEV (reference sequence). Taken from cysteine to phenylalanine, the CDR3 has 15 residues. Here the CDR3 DNA is all that survives: 45 bases in frame from base 1. Here V drops 4 bases and J drops 10 bases, and the junction holds 14 bases not matched to any gene. The immunoSEQ Assay, a bias-controlled multiplex PCR, was used to amplify TCRbeta CDR3 regions from genomic DNA. The authors' pipeline ran thus. The number of nucleated cells in each sample was estimated by amplification of reference gene primers within the assay. Sequence reads were collapsed and filtered to measure the absolute abundance of every unique TCRbeta CDR3 rearrangement. For each sample, productive Simpson clonality was calculated as the square root of Simpson's diversity index across productive rearrangements. This immuneACCESS table, as held by TCRdb, lists in-frame sequences with V and J called but not all clones. Of the missing ones, under half trace to an unresolved V gene in checked studies; the others have no known cause. The D gene and trimming were derived from the DNA, and the V and J assignments and clone size from that table. Recorded for this sample are approximately 360,000 clones; 80% to 90% of them occurred a single time. The top ten constitute approximately 1.2% of the sample.

Each collaborating institution followed its own protocols to collect whole blood in K2EDTA tubes. For TCRbeta analysis, collaborators shipped samples in one of three forms: frozen whole blood, isolated PBMCs, or DNA extracted from either of those sample types. The clonotype comes from a man aged 35-49 years with acute or convalescent COVID-19. The V and J segments used are TRBV27 and TRBJ1-2, and 8 bases in between align with TRBD1. The sequenced sample was peripheral blood. The CDR3 protein sequence reads: CASSWGTGASLAYTF. At the DNA level, the sequence is TGTGCCAGCAGTTGGGGGACAGGAGCTTCTCTAGCCTACACCTTC.